The source of this T cell receptor (beta chain) is a study of regulatory T cells in long-lasting Graves disease listed by TCRdb under 2021. Regarding the complete study: In the newly diagnosed Graves' disease group, patients had been taking antithyroid drugs for less than 3 months. Patients with persistent Graves' disease were compared with patients with newly diagnosed Graves' disease using TCR sequencing and RNA sequencing of peripheral blood. The study took place in China and was registered as a clinical trial. A total of some 35 samples underwent TCR sequencing, from about 13 patients with persistent Graves' disease and some 20 patients with newly diagnosed Graves' disease. Overall results and qualifications from the work: Only the TCR beta chain was sequenced and analyzed. Lower TCR Shannon entropy and fewer highly expanded clones were observed in persistent Graves' disease patients than in newly diagnosed patients, which suggested clonal expansion. Persistent patients shared more public clonotypes among themselves (around 2,500) than newly diagnosed patients did (more than 850). Peripheral blood alone was examined, since thyroid tissue, which constituted the primary lesion, could not be accessed. As a limitation, the authors acknowledged that the small sample size may reduce accuracy.

Library method: multiplex PCR. Sequencing was performed on an Illumina HiSeq 4000. TCR beta libraries were built with iRepertoire HTBI primers and Arm-PCR amplification of CDR3 regions. Before sequencing, the PCR products underwent gel purification. The paper's data handling went like this. Gene usage analysis of CDR3 amino acid clonotypes used the 55 to 80 TRBV and more than 13 TRBJ segments found across samples. COPE and FqMerger were used to merge filtered high-quality paired reads into contigs. BLAST was used to align contigs to IMGT TRBV, TRBD and TRBJ reference genes, and CDR3 was defined according to IMGT. Clonotypes above 0.1% frequency were classified as highly expanded clones. Shannon entropy served as the measure of repertoire diversity, while the Gini coefficient captured V-J evenness. A clonotype found in more than one individual was treated as public. TCRdb cleaned the public reads at Q25 with fastp, built clones with MiXCR and kept in-frame beta chains. For every CDR3 protein sequence, its rows merge into one entry that carries the most common genes and DNA. The V and J calls were determined by TCRdb, not by the authors. This sample gives 400,000 to 550,000 distinct CDR3 sequences in total; roughly 17% of them show up just once. The ten most abundant clones make up around 10% of the sample.

This clonotype occurred a few times. Its antigen has not been determined. No much larger clonotype is one base removed from it; base qualities were not supplied. Per the publication, the time point label means: newly diagnosed GD, antithyroid drugs for less than 3 months. For both TCR sequencing and RNA sequencing, RNA was extracted from PBMCs in TRIzol. Graves' disease was diagnosed according to American Thyroid Association guidelines. The patients came from an endocrinology department in Xi'an, China. Each patient gave roughly 10 milliliters of peripheral blood, collected in an EDTA anticoagulant tube. Ficoll Paque Plus density gradient separation was used to isolate PBMCs, and no further T cell sorting was performed. An Agilent 2100 Bioanalyzer and agarose gel were used to assess RNA quality, and a NanoDrop 2000 was used to measure RNA concentration. These data also formed part of another study, on T cells in Graves' hyperthyroidism and ophthalmopathy. The second source states: Graves' hyperthyroidism was defined as stable when no progression to ophthalmopathy occurred over 18 months of follow-up. Hyperthyroidism patients were aged 18 to 65 years and newly diagnosed, with disease duration of less than 2 months. Exclusion was applied to patients with uncontrolled infections, other autoimmune diseases, pregnancy or lactation. Diagnoses relied on clinical symptoms, serum thyroxine and TRAb, thyroid ultrasound and orbital computed tomography. For the first round of RT-PCR on the TCR CDR3, the HTBI primer set was used together with the Qiagen OneStep RT-PCR kit. Blood samples also contained most of the expanded thyroid clonotypes (frequency above 0.001), which suggests that blood repertoires may reflect thyroid immune responses. A 13 V-J signature model separated ophthalmopathy from stable hyperthyroidism, with 87.88% sensitivity and just under 84% specificity in cross-validation and 80%/75% in testing. During validation, the model predicted progression to ophthalmopathy a median of around 6 months ahead of onset, with more than 60% sensitivity and 72.22% specificity. To identify TCR V-J signatures that set the groups apart, the researchers used a discovery cohort of 100 patients, made up of roughly 40 with Graves' ophthalmopathy and about 60 with stable Graves' hyperthyroidism. Prospective prediction of ophthalmopathy was tested in an independent validation cohort consisting of roughly 19 hyperthyroidism patients and more than 15 patients who later progressed to ophthalmopathy. For training and testing, the 100 or so patients in the discovery cohort were randomly divided in a 7:3 ratio. In addition, the study compared T-cell repertoires in thyroid tissue and in blood from several Graves' hyperthyroidism patients. Once sampling was done, hyperthyroidism patients were given methimazole at a starting dose of 30 mg daily, whereas ophthalmopathy patients were given high-dose intravenous methylprednisolone. A second multiplex PCR round built the libraries, followed by size selection and purification. Libraries were sequenced paired-end with 100 bp reads on an Illumina HiSeq2000. SOAPnuke was used to process the raw data, with reads discarded if the reads contained adapters or uncalled bases, had a mean Phred below 15, or lacked an exact constant-primer or identifier match. High-quality paired reads were merged with COPE v1.2.5, and unique nucleotide sequences were defined as clonotypes. Clonotypes were aligned to IMGT TRBV, TRBD and TRBJ reference segments using MiTCR v1.1. Only V-J combinations with frequency above 0.0001, covering 99% to 99.2% of repertoires, were analysed. A TCS score was defined as the ratio of F50 (clonal expansion) to E x V (chaos), with BLOSUM62-based TCRdist applied between CDR3 peptides within each V-J. Welch's t-statistics and random forest reduced approximately 520 V-J features to 13, which were used in a naive Bayes classifier (R e1071). Sample size was not statistically predetermined, and blinding of investigators to group allocation was not performed. The paper describes TCR Vbeta CDR3 sequencing of 135 peripheral blood samples, made up of around 41 ophthalmopathy patients, more than 70 hyperthyroidism patients and about 17 progressor patients.

The sequencing used peripheral blood mononuclear cells (PBMCs), collected at new diagnosis, from a patient treated with antithyroid drugs. This sequence originates from a woman aged 25 to 39 with Graves disease. Donor details come from another sample of the same person, matched by shared clones.

The DNA reads as follows: TGTGCCAGCAGCCAAGATCGGACAGAAACTAGAAACACCATATATTTT. It is translated as CASSQDRTETRNTIYF. This chain is built from TRBV14 and TRBJ1-3; TRBD1 is a possible D gene, resting on 6 matching bases. Taken from cysteine to phenylalanine, the CDR3 has 16 residues. Only CDR3 DNA is held: 48 bases, read in frame from base 1. V was cut back by 0 bases and J by 5 bases, leaving a gap of 14 bases between them. CDR1 SGHDN and CDR2 FVKESK are derived from the germline V gene.